The rows below give T cell receptor beta chains drawn from one sample of a study of tumor and adjacent non-tumor tissue in lung cancer. Via MiXCR, TCRdb re-called the multiplex PCR reads, giving one row per CDR3 protein. The sample carries tens of thousands of distinct CDR3 sequences, 75% to 90% recorded once. Sequenced input: lung tumor tissue. The receptors come from a woman aged 50 to 60 with non-small cell lung cancer. The CDR3 runs from the conserved cysteine through the conserved F or W. The D gene is left open where the match is weak. Where a row states a size, it is once, few, many or the class of an expanded clone; other rows omit it.

TGCGCCAGCAGCTTGGAACAGGGTAGTCATACGCAGTATTTT | CASSLEQGSHTQYF | TRBJ2-3 | - | TRBV5-1 | many
TGCAATGCCCCCCCCAGGACGCAACCCTACGAGCAGTACTTC | CNAPPRTQPYEQYF | TRBJ2-7 | - | TRBV20-1 | -
TGCTGTGCTAGCCAGCGGGGCGTCTACGAGCAGTATTTC | CCASQRGVYEQYF | TRBJ2-7 | TRBD2 | TRBV20-1 | -
TGTGCCAGCGGAGACAGCGAACCACTCCTCCACTTT | CASGDSEPLLHF | TRBJ1-6 | - | TRBV6-2/TRBV6-3 | -
TGTGCCAGTAGCTTAGGGTCAGGGGCCGGCTCCTACGAGTTGTACTTC | CASSLGSGAGSYELYF | TRBJ2-7 | - | TRBV11-2 | -
TGTGCCAGCAGCTCATCTCCGAGTCCATCCTACGACCAGTACTTC | CASSSSPSPSYDQYF | TRBJ2-7 | - | TRBV11-2 | -
TGTGTCAGCAGTCCCTTCGACAGTCCTTTTTGGAGTGAGCAGTTCTTC | CVSSPFDSPFWSEQFF | TRBJ2-1 | - | TRBV6-2/TRBV6-3 | -
TGCGCCAGCAGCCAAGATAGGCAGAGGTCGAACACTGAAGCTATCTTT | CASSQDRQRSNTEAIF | TRBJ1-1 | - | TRBV4-1 | -
TGTGCCAGCACCCCAGAGGGCGAGGGAAGATCCTACAATGTGCAGTTCTTC | CASTPEGEGRSYNVQFF | TRBJ2-1 | - | TRBV11-2 | -
TGTGCCAGCATTGACTCTGGGACAGATAATGAAAATCTGTTTTTT | CASIDSGTDNENLFF | TRBJ1-4 | TRBD1 | TRBV6-2/TRBV6-3 | -
TGCAGCGTTGACGCCCGGGACCTCCAGTTTTTC | CSVDARDLQFF | TRBJ2-1 | - | TRBV29-1 | -
TGTACCAGCAGCTTAGATCTAGCGGGAGGTTCCTACGAGCAGTACTTC | CTSSLDLAGGSYEQYF | TRBJ2-7 | TRBD2 | TRBV11-3 | few
TGTGCCAGTAGTTGGACTAGGCCCAACTCCGGGGAGTTGTTTTTT | CASSWTRPNSGELFF | TRBJ2-2 | TRBD2 | TRBV6-6 | -
TGTGCCAGCAGTGAAACCGGCGGGGGGGTGCAAGAGACCCATTACTTC | CASSETGGGVQETHYF | TRBJ2-5 | TRBD2 | TRBV6-1 | -
TGTGCCAGCAGTTATTCCCTCGTGGCTAATGAGCAGTTCTTC | CASSYSLVANEQFF | TRBJ2-1 | - | TRBV6-5 | -
TGCAGTGTTGAAGATCACCAGCGGGGCTCCTACAATGAGCAGTTTTTC | CSVEDHQRGSYNEQFF | TRBJ2-1 | TRBD2 | TRBV29-1 | -
TGTACCAGCACTCAATTTGCCGAAAATTCACCGCTCCACTTT | CTSTQFAENSPLHF | TRBJ1-6 | - | TRBV12-3/TRBV12-4 | -
TGCAGTGCTTCGGATTGGGCCTTAGGCCGCTACACCTTC | CSASDWALGRYTF | TRBJ1-2 | - | TRBV20-1 | -
TGTGCCAGCAGTTACCCAGCGGGAGGGCATGTTACAGATACGCAGTACTTT | CASSYPAGGHVTDTQYF | TRBJ2-3 | TRBD2 | TRBV5-4 | -
TGTGCCTGCAGCCTTGATGCGGTAGATCAGCCCCAGCATTTT | CACSLDAVDQPQHF | TRBJ1-5 | - | TRBV12-3/TRBV12-4 | -
TGCAGTGCTAGAGATGGTGGGCAGGGGAGCGTGAACACAGAAGCTTTCTTT | CSARDGGQGSVNTEAFF | TRBJ1-1 | - | TRBV20-1 | -
TGTACCAGCAGCTTAATGGGGGGGACAGCGATGAGCAATGAGCAGTTCTTC | CTSSLMGGTAMSNEQFF | TRBJ2-1 | - | TRBV7-3 | -
TGTGCCACCAGTGATTCTCCCGGGAAAGTAAACACCGGGGAGCAGTTTTTT | CATSDSPGKVNTGEQFF | TRBJ2-2 | - | TRBV24-1 | -
TGCAGTGCGAGGGCCGGGACATCCGACTACGAACAGTACTTC | CSARAGTSDYEQYF | TRBJ2-7 | - | TRBV20-1 | -
TGTGTCAGCAGCCCCTCCGGGTATAAGCCGTTCTTC | CVSSPSGYKPFF | TRBJ2-1 | - | TRBV11-2 | once
TGCGCCAGCAGTTTGGACGGGTTCCAAAAGACCCAGTACTTC | CASSLDGFQKTQYF | TRBJ2-5 | - | TRBV5-1 | -
TGTGCCAGCAGAGGGACAGGGGATTCACCCCTCCACTTT | CASRGTGDSPLHF | TRBJ1-6 | TRBD1 | TRBV6-5 | medium-sized
TGTGGCAGCGCGACAATGAACACCGGGGAGCTGTTTTTT | CGSATMNTGELFF | TRBJ2-2 | - | TRBV6-5 | -
TGTGCCAGCAGCCGGATCCCTCTTCTAGCGGGAGCCCAAGAGACCCAATACTTC | CASSRIPLLAGAQETQYF | TRBJ2-5 | TRBD2 | TRBV6-2/TRBV6-3 | -
TGTGTCAGCAGCTTAGTGCCCGGTCCAGGAGAGCTGTTCTTT | CVSSLVPGPGELFF | TRBJ2-2 | - | TRBV11-2 | -
TGTGCCAGCATCCAACGTGGACAGAGTAACCCTGAAGCTTTCTTT | CASIQRGQSNPEAFF | TRBJ1-1 | - | TRBV12-3/TRBV12-4 | -
TGTGCCAGCACCCAGACCCTTCTGAGTGAATTGTTCTTC | CASTQTLLSELFF | TRBJ2-1 | - | TRBV6-6 | -
TGTGCCAGCAATTTATATCTGCAAGAGACCCAGTATTTC | CASNLYLQETQYF | TRBJ2-5 | - | TRBV12-3/TRBV12-4 | once
TGCGCCAGCAGCCAAAAAGTGATTGGAAAGGGCGAGGAGTACTTC | CASSQKVIGKGEEYF | TRBJ2-7 | - | TRBV4-1 | -
TGTGCCAGCATGGACGGTGTCTCCTACGAGCATTACTTC | CASMDGVSYEHYF | TRBJ2-7 | - | TRBV6-2/TRBV6-3 | few
TGCGCTAGCAGTAGGGGGCGAACTAATGAACAACTGTTTTTT | CASSRGRTNEQLFF | TRBJ1-4 | TRBD1 | TRBV4-3 | -
TGCGCCGGCAGCACCCCGGGTGGACTGGGGACTAGAAGAATTGATACGCAGTATTTT | CAGSTPGGLGTRRIDTQYF | TRBJ2-3 | TRBD2 | TRBV5-1 | -
TGTGCCATCAGTGAGGCGGAAGGCTATGGCTACACCTTC | CAISEAEGYGYTF | TRBJ1-2 | - | TRBV10-3 | -
TGCAGTGCTCCCGTCGGGAACCTCCATTTCTTC | CSAPVGNLHFF | TRBJ2-1 | - | TRBV20-1 | -
TGTGCCAGCAGTAGGGACAGGGGAATCACCTACCAGCAGCACTTC | CASSRDRGITYQQHF | TRBJ2-7 | TRBD1 | TRBV6-1 | -
TGCAGCGTTGAATCAGGGACGGGTGAAAAACTGTTTTTT | CSVESGTGEKLFF | TRBJ1-4 | - | TRBV29-1 | medium-sized
TGTGCCAGCACCTTGGGGGGAGATGTGCAATATTTT | CASTLGGDVQYF | TRBJ2-3 | - | TRBV28 | -
TGTGCCAGCAGTTACTCGCTTACGGGAGGCACAGATACACAGTATTTT | CASSYSLTGGTDTQYF | TRBJ2-3 | TRBD2 | TRBV6-5 | once
TGTGCCATCAATTCTAGCGGTGAAAACGATGAGCAGTTCTTC | CAINSSGENDEQFF | TRBJ2-1 | TRBD2 | TRBV10-3 | -
TGCAGTATCGCGGACATCACTGAAGCTTTCTTT | CSIADITEAFF | TRBJ1-1 | - | TRBV29-1 | -
TGTGCCAGCAGAACAGAAGGAGGGGCTTCTCAGATCCAGCATTTT | CASRTEGGASQIQHF | TRBJ1-5 | - | TRBV6-1 | -
TGTGCCAGCCAAGATGGCACCGGGGAGCTGTTTTTT | CASQDGTGELFF | TRBJ2-2 | - | TRBV4-2 | -
TGCAGTGCCGCCATAGCGAGAAGCTCCTACGAGCAGTACTTC | CSAAIARSSYEQYF | TRBJ2-7 | - | TRBV20-1 | -
TGTGCAAACAGCTTATCTCCGAGACCCTCCTACGAGCAGTACTTC | CANSLSPRPSYEQYF | TRBJ2-7 | - | TRBV11-2 | -
TGTTTACGGGCTAGCGGGAGGAGTTTCGAGCAGTACTTC | CLRASGRSFEQYF | TRBJ2-7 | TRBD2 | TRBV28 | many
TGCAGTGCTTCCTCGGACAGAACTGAAGCTTTCTTT | CSASSDRTEAFF | TRBJ1-1 | - | TRBV20-1 | medium-sized
TGTGCCAGCAGCCAGGGGGAATATCAGCCCCAGCATTTT | CASSQGEYQPQHF | TRBJ1-5 | - | TRBV14 | many
TGCGGTGTTAGCCGCGACGGGGGGGGGAGGCAGTACTTC | CGVSRDGGGRQYF | TRBJ2-7 | TRBD2 | TRBV20-1 | -
TGTACCAGCCTACGGGAGTCAAAAGATACGCAGTATTTT | CTSLRESKDTQYF | TRBJ2-3 | - | TRBV2 | once
TGTGCCAGCAGTGGAGGGAATCAGGGCGAGCAGAACTTC | CASSGGNQGEQNF | TRBJ2-7 | - | TRBV12-3/TRBV12-4 | once